This T cell receptor beta chain appears in the sequencing data of a study of shared clonotypes between healthy human individuals. On the study more broadly: Each donor contributed plates that comprised three CD4 naive, three CD4 memory, two CD8 naive and one CD8 memory. Findings and limits, study-wide: A handful of donors showed sharing of about 5.5% of naive CD4 clonotypes. Clonotypes which were not shared had lower generation probabilities than clonotypes that all four donors shared.

V gave up 0 bases and J gave up 0 bases, with 6 bases separating them. This CDR3 has 14 amino acids. Germline V gives CDR1 SQVTM, CDR2 ANQGSEA. With regard to this clone: The antigen is undetermined.

Libraries were prepared by immunoSEQ multiplex PCR; TCRdb keeps only in-frame clonotypes and omits some of them. The sample has a few million clones; just over 90% are singletons. CD45RA+ naive and CD45RA-negative memory subsets were separated from CD4+ cells. The chain has TRBV29-1 and TRBJ1-3; no definite D call. This sequence originates from a man aged 18 to 29 in good health. Some clones in this sample may be carry-over from other donors' samples. Material: naive CD4+ T cells from PBMCs. Subset reported: CD45RA+ positively selected. CDR3 sequence: CSVEERSSGNTIYF. The CDR3, as DNA: TGCAGCGTTGAAGAGAGGAGCTCTGGAAACACCATATATTTT.